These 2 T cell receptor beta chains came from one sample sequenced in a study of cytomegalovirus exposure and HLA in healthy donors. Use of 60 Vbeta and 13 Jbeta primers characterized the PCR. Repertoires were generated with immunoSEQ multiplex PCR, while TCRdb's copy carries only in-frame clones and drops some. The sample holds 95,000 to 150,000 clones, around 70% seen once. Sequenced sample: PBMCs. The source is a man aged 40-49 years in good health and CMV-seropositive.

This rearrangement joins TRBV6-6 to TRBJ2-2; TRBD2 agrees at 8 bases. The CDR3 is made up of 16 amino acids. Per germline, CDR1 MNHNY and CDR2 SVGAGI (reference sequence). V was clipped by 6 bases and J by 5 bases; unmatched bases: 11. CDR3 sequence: CASSDPGTRGTGELFF. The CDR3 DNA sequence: TGTGCCAGCAGCGACCCCGGGACTAGGGGAACCGGGGAGCTGTTTTTT.

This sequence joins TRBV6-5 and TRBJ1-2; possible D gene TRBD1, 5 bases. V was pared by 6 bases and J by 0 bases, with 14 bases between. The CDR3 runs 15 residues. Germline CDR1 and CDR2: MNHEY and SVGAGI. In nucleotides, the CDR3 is TGTGCCAGCAGACCGCAGGGAGGTCCTAACTATGGCTACACCTTC. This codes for CASRPQGGPNYGYTF.